These T cell receptor beta chains were read from a single sample in a study of shared clonotypes between healthy human individuals. The table came from immunoSEQ multiplex PCR; TCRdb's copy has only in-frame clones and leaves some out. The sample carries 2,100,000 or so clones, around 95% recorded once. The sample comprised naive CD4+ T cells sorted from blood. All receptors derive from a young man in good health. Each CDR3 is given with its conserved first and last residue. D genes are given only for firm matches.

>TRBJ1-4|NA|TRBV28
CASSPSGRRNEKLFF
TGTGCCAGCAGTCCCTCCGGCCGTCGTAATGAAAAACTGTTTTTT
>TRBJ1-1|NA|TRBV5-1
CASSPKNRPGPTEAFF
TGCGCCAGCAGCCCTAAAAACCGGCCGGGTCCCACTGAAGCTTTCTTT
>TRBJ2-2|NA|TRBV28
CASSLWGELFF
TGTGCCAGCAGCCTCTGGGGGGAGCTGTTTTTT
>TRBJ2-5|NA|TRBV5-6
CASSFGGALLGAQYF
TGTGCCAGCAGCTTTGGCGGAGCCCTCCTGGGGGCCCAGTACTTC
>TRBJ2-6|NA|TRBV28
CASRPGSAGANVLTF
TGTGCCAGCAGGCCGGGATCTGCTGGGGCCAACGTCCTGACTTTC
>TRBJ2-5|TRBD1|TRBV5-4
CASSSRDRGETQYF
TGTGCCAGCAGCTCCCGGGACAGGGGTGAGACCCAGTACTTC
>TRBJ1-1|NA|TRBV7-9
CASSLGGRNTEAFF
TGTGCCAGCAGCTTAGGGGGGCGGAACACTGAAGCTTTCTTT
>TRBJ2-7|TRBD2|TRBV6-5
CASSRGLAGFYEQYF
TGTGCCAGCAGCCGGGGACTAGCGGGGTTCTACGAGCAGTACTTC
>TRBJ1-3|TRBD1|TRBV27
CASRRQGLGNTIYF
TGTGCCAGCAGGAGACAGGGGTTAGGAAACACCATATATTTT
>TRBJ1-3|NA|TRBV18
CASSPDGNSGNTIYF
TGTGCCAGCTCACCGGACGGTAACTCTGGAAACACCATATATTTT
>TRBJ1-1|NA|TRBV9
CASSVVRGTEAFF
TGTGCCAGCAGCGTAGTTAGGGGGACTGAAGCTTTCTTT
>TRBJ2-5|NA|TRBV11-2
CASSLERTNQETQYF
TGTGCCAGCAGCTTAGAGCGGACAAACCAAGAGACCCAGTACTTC
>TRBJ1-1|NA|TRBV28
CASSLSDTYTEAFF
TGTGCCAGCAGTTTATCCGACACTTACACTGAAGCTTTCTTT
>TRBJ1-3|NA|TRBV5-6
CASSLALGSGNTIYF
TGTGCCAGCAGCTTGGCTTTAGGCTCTGGAAACACCATATATTTT
>TRBJ1-1|NA|TRBV21-1
CASTLGGQGLSTEAFF
TGTGCCAGCACCTTAGGGGGGCAGGGGCTGAGCACTGAAGCTTTCTTT
>TRBJ2-7|TRBD2|TRBV5-6
CASSQWTSGRIMAGYEQYF
TGTGCCAGCAGCCAATGGACTAGCGGGAGAATTATGGCAGGCTACGAGCAGTACTTC
>TRBJ1-4|NA|TRBV4-3
CASSRTVGPRPEKLFF
TGCGCCAGCAGCCGAACCGTGGGGCCCAGACCCGAAAAACTGTTTTTT
>TRBJ2-3|NA|TRBV6-5
CASKKRDKADTQYF
TGTGCCAGCAAAAAGCGGGACAAGGCAGATACGCAGTATTTT
>TRBJ2-7|NA|TRBV18
CASSPGHEQYF
TGTGCCAGCTCACCAGGGCATGAGCAGTACTTC
>TRBJ1-2|TRBD1|TRBV7-8
CASSFDQGQGLYYGYTF
TGTGCCAGCAGCTTCGACCAGGGACAGGGGCTATACTATGGCTACACCTTC
>TRBJ2-3|TRBD2|TRBV4-1
CASSQDDAGAADTQYF
TGCGCCAGCAGCCAAGATGACGCGGGAGCGGCCGATACGCAGTATTTT
>TRBJ2-5|TRBD2|TRBV7-9
CASRVAGRPETQYF
TGTGCCAGCAGAGTAGCGGGACGTCCGGAGACCCAGTACTTC
>TRBJ2-5|NA|TRBV7-9
CASTSRLETQYF
TGTGCCAGCACCTCCCGATTGGAGACCCAGTACTTC